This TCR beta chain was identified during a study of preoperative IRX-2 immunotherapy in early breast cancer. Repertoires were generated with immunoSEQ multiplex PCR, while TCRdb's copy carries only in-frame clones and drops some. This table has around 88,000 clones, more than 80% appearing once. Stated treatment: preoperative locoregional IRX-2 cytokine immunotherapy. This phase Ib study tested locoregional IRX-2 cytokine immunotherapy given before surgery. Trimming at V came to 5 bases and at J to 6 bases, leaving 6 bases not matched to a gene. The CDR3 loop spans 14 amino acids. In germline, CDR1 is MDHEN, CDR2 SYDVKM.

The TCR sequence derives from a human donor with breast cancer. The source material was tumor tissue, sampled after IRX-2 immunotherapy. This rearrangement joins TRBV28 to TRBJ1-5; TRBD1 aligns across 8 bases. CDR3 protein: CASSLRQGSQPQHF. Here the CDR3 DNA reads TGTGCCAGCAGTCTCCGACAGGGGAGTCAGCCCCAGCATTTT.